These 22 T cell receptor beta chains share one sample of origin, sequenced in a study of T cells in Graves' hyperthyroidism and ophthalmopathy (dated by TCRdb to the late 2010s). The library was generated by multiplex PCR. Sequencing took place on an Illumina HiSeq 2000. The TCR beta CDR3 regions were amplified from RNA transcripts. The TCR CDR3 was subjected to a first round of RT-PCR using the HTBI primer set and the Qiagen OneStep RT-PCR kit. TCRdb trimmed the raw reads at Q25, called clones with MiXCR and kept productive beta chains. Every distinct CDR3 protein forms one entry, paired with its most common genes and DNA. For this sample the table gives approximately 600,000 distinct CDR3 sequences, of which about 15% were detected only once. The top ten clonotypes cover 3.5% to 4.5% of the sample. The sample consisted of blood. These receptors were taken from a woman aged 40-49 years with Graves' ophthalmopathy.

This clonotype was counted a few times. The V gene is TRBV19, the J gene TRBJ1-5, with D maybe TRBD1 (6 bases). V lost 5 bases, J lost 9 bases, and 14 bases lay in between. The CDR3 totals 13 residues. Germline V CDR1 and CDR2: LNHDA, SQIVND (reference sequence). CDR3 in DNA: TGTGCCAGTAGTTGGAAGGGGGATCCGCCCCAGCATTTT. Translation gives CASSWKGDPPQHF.

This clonotype was observed many times. The V call is TRBV15, the J call TRBJ1-1, with 7 bases identical to TRBD1. The CDR3 is 15 amino acids. The junction had 8 bases not matched to a gene; V was cut back by 1 base and J by 6 bases. The germline gives CDR1 LNHNV, CDR2 YYDKDF (reference sequence). In DNA, the CDR3 is TGTGCCACCAGCAGAGGTACAACAGGGGACGCTGAAGCTTTCTTT. It encodes CATSRGTTGDAEAFF.

This clonotype was recorded at least ten times. CDR3 residues: CASSYGTSGLYNEQFF. The CDR3 coding sequence is TGTGCCAGCAGTTACGGAACTAGCGGGCTTTACAATGAGCAGTTCTTC. The V call is TRBV6-5, the J call TRBJ2-1; 9 bases are shared with TRBD2. The germline gives CDR1 MNHEY, CDR2 SVGAGI. V shed 2 bases, J shed 4 bases, and the junction held 6 bases outside the gene matches. The CDR3 is made up of 16 amino acids.

This clonotype came up many times. The chain recombines TRBV15 with TRBJ1-5; D call uncertain. This CDR3 contains 12 residues. Germline CDR1 reads LNHNV; CDR2 reads YYDKDF (reference sequence). With 1 base removed from V and 6 bases from J, the gap between germline ends came to 4 bases. The CDR3, as DNA: TGTGCCACCAGCAGAGTAGGTCAGCCCCAGCATTTT. It translates to CATSRVGQPQHF.

The CDR3 region has the DNA TGTGCCATCAGTGGGACAGGGGATGGCTACACCTTC. It encodes CAISGTGDGYTF. The genes are TRBV10-3 and TRBJ1-2, with 9 bases identical to TRBD1. CDR1 is ENHRY and CDR2 is SYGVKD in the germline V gene. With V trimmed by 4 bases and J by 6 bases, 0 bases remained unmatched. CDR3 size: 12 residues.

This clonotype has a handful of counts. This sequence joins TRBV29-1 and TRBJ2-5; D might be TRBD1 or TRBD2, each matching 5 bases. The CDR3 contains 13 residues. Per the germline V gene, CDR1 is SQVTM and CDR2 is ANQGSEA. Trimming removed 6 bases from V and 1 base from J, with 12 bases in between. In DNA, the CDR3 is TGCAGCGTCGCCAGGGACCCCCAAGAGACCCAGTACTTC. The encoded protein is CSVARDPQETQYF.

J is TRBJ2-2 and V is TRBV5-5, with a weak D call TRBD2 (7 bases). Trimming cost V 2 bases and J 5 bases, with 13 bases left between them. Germline V gene lookup returns CDR1 SGHKS and CDR2 YYEKEE (reference sequence). The CDR3 is 15 amino acids. CDR3 nucleotide sequence: TGTGCCAGCAGCTTAACGGGGGGCTGGACCGGGGAGCTGTTTTTT. This translates into CASSLTGGWTGELFF.

This clonotype has at least ten counts. The V call is TRBV29-1, the J call TRBJ1-5, with TRBD1 matching over 7 bases. The CDR3 covers 13 residues. CDR1 is SQVTM and CDR2 is ANQGSEA in the germline V gene. The junction had 4 bases not matched to a gene; V was cut back by 4 bases and J by 4 bases. CDR3 DNA: TGCAGCGTTGTTGGACAGGAAAATCAGCCCCAGCATTTT. It translates to CSVVGQENQPQHF.

The V and J genes are TRBV5-1 and TRBJ2-3; TRBD1 might be the D (5 bases). CDR1 is SGHRS, CDR2 YFSETQ, per germline. V lost 5 bases and J lost 2, with 12 bases in between. The CDR3 runs 14 residues. This CDR3 is CASRTTAFTDTQYF. CDR3 sequence (DNA): TGCGCCAGCAGGACGACAGCTTTCACAGATACGCAGTATTTT.

This clonotype has a count of ten or more. This chain links TRBV28 with TRBJ2-7, with 9 bases lining up with TRBD2. CDR3 length: 16 amino acids. Trimming took 6 bases from V and 4 from J; bases not matched to a gene: 13. Germline V CDR1 and CDR2: MDHEN, SYDVKM. The CDR3 loop reads CASSRGESGRRYEQYF. CDR3 nucleotides: TGTGCCAGCAGCCGGGGTGAGAGCGGGAGGAGGTACGAGCAGTACTTC.

As concerns this clonotype: It may be a read error: a sequence one base away is much more abundant. The V and J genes are TRBV6-4 and TRBJ2-7; 8 bases are a match to TRBD1. CDR3 size: 14 residues. The germline gives CDR1 MRHNA, CDR2 SNTAGT. V lost 6 bases to trimming and J lost 4 bases; unmatched junction nucleotides: 8. CDR3 coding DNA: TGTGCCAGCAGGACTCGACAGGGGAGGTACGAGCAGTACTTC. Protein sequence: CASRTRQGRYEQYF.

The rearrangement links TRBV20-1 to TRBJ2-7, with D perhaps being TRBD1 or TRBD2 (5 bases each). The V end was cut by 0 bases, the J end by 2 bases, with 14 bases between. This CDR3 region has 15 residues. Germline loops: CDR1 DFQATT, CDR2 SNEGSKA (reference sequence). CDR3 sequence: CSARDSELGPYEQYF. The CDR3 DNA reads TGCAGTGCTAGAGATTCGGAGTTGGGACCCTACGAGCAGTACTTC.

The rearrangement joins TRBV6-1 to TRBJ1-1; D may be TRBD1 (6 bases). The CDR3 covers 15 residues. V was clipped by 3 bases and J by 1 base, with 12 bases between them. Germline V gene data show CDR1 as MNHNS and CDR2 as SASEGT. The CDR3 nucleotides read TGTGCCAGCAGTGACCCCCAGGGGAAGAACACTGAAGCTTTCTTT. Its protein product is CASSDPQGKNTEAFF.

The CDR3 spells CSARDVRESGETQYF. The CDR3 nucleotides read TGCAGTGCTAGAGATGTTCGTGAGTCAGGAGAGACCCAGTACTTC. V and J are TRBV20-1 and TRBJ2-5; D is unclear. V was trimmed by 0 bases and J by 4 bases, leaving 15 bases between them. Germline-derived CDR1 and CDR2 are DFQATT and SNEGSKA (reference sequence). This CDR3 comprises 15 residues.

This clonotype came up many times. CDR3 in DNA: TGCAGCGTTGGCAGGGAAGATGGCTACACCTTC. This gives the protein CSVGREDGYTF. The V call is TRBV29-1, the J call TRBJ1-2; D might be TRBD1 (5 bases). Trimming pared 4 bases from V and 6 bases from J, leaving 9 bases between. This CDR3 comprises 11 residues. The germline CDR1 and CDR2 sequences are SQVTM and ANQGSEA.

Ten or more counts support this clonotype. The rearrangement links TRBV20-1 to TRBJ2-7; 11 nucleotides match TRBD2. Unmatched junction bases numbered 4, after V lost 6 bases and J lost 3 bases. The CDR3 is 13 residues long. Germline CDR1 and CDR2: DFQATT and SNEGSKA (reference sequence). The CDR3 protein is CSAVAGGGYEQYF. Here the CDR3 DNA reads TGCAGTGCGGTAGCGGGAGGGGGCTACGAGCAGTACTTC.

This sequence joins TRBV18 and TRBJ2-7; weak D call: TRBD2 (6 bases). Trimming took 2 bases from V and 0 from J, leaving 11 bases between them. Germline V lookup: CDR1 KGHSH, CDR2 LQKENI. The CDR3 has 15 residues. The CDR3 nucleotides are TGTGCCAGCTCACCAGGGACTCAGCCCTCCTACGAGCAGTACTTC. Its protein product is CASSPGTQPSYEQYF.

This chain links TRBV6-1 with TRBJ2-5; D perhaps matches TRBD1 (6 bases). The germline V gene encodes CDR1 MNHNS and CDR2 SASEGT. Trimming removed 7 bases from V and 2 bases from J, with 8 bases in between. CDR3 size: 12 residues. CDR3 coding DNA: TGTGCCAGCAAGGGGGTACAAGAGACCCAGTACTTC. Translating gives CASKGVQETQYF.

The table lists this clonotype with many counts. V gene TRBV2 combines with J gene TRBJ2-7, with 9 bases that match TRBD2. In germline, CDR1 is SNHLY, CDR2 FYNNEI. The J segment lost 3 bases and the V segment lost 7 bases, leaving 4 bases of the junction unmatched. The CDR3 is made up of 13 amino acids. This chain's CDR3 is CASTSGIDYEQYF. CDR3 DNA sequence: TGTGCCAGCACTAGCGGGATCGACTACGAGCAGTACTTC.

This sequence joins TRBV7-4 and TRBJ2-7; the match to TRBD2 covers 9 bases. CDR3 size: 17 residues. The trim removed 0 bases at V and 2 bases at J, leaving 8 bases unmatched. CDR1 is SGHVT, CDR2 SQSDAQ, per germline. The CDR3 DNA sequence: TGTGCCAGCAGCTTAGCTGTGTTGCTAGCGGGGCCCTACGAGCAGTACTTC. The encoded protein is CASSLAVLLAGPYEQYF.

In its sample, this clonotype was seen many times. The V and J genes are TRBV2 and TRBJ1-5; 9 positions agree with TRBD1. The CDR3 totals 16 residues. CDR1 is SNHLY and CDR2 is FYNNEI in the germline V gene. The V segment lost 7 bases and the J segment 1 base; nucleotides outside the gene matches: 8. The DNA of the CDR3 is TGTGCCAGCACTGGGACAGGGACTCTCAGCAATCAGCCCCAGCATTTT. This codes for CASTGTGTLSNQPQHF.

The rearrangement links TRBV14 to TRBJ2-5; no clear D. The CDR3 is 12 residues long. Trimming pared 0 bases from V and 14 bases from J, leaving 13 bases between. Germline V gives CDR1 SGHDN, CDR2 FVKESK. The CDR3 DNA is TGTGCCAGCAGCCAAGATCACGGCGTCCCATACTTC. Translation gives CASSQDHGVPYF.